The table lists the clone carrying this T cell receptor (beta chain) with many counts. What it binds is not known. Using RNA template, CDR3s of TCR alpha and beta were amplified with iRepertoire arm-PCR. One-step reverse transcription and amplification started from around 100-400 ng of tissue mRNA or PBMC total RNA. Using its own MiXCR run on the multiplex PCR reads, TCRdb lists one record per CDR3 protein. The sample lists about 130,000 distinct CDR3 sequences, more than 20% seen once, with 13% to 15% in the top ten. This sample stems from a study of glioma-infiltrating T cells. Study observations and caveats: Tissue-blood divergence was below expectation in non-neoplastic patients, above in gliomas. Tissue and blood shared very few CDR3 sequences.

The V gene lost 5 bases and the J gene lost 2 bases, with 10 bases spanning the gap. The CDR3 is made up of 13 amino acids. In germline, CDR1 is MNHEY, CDR2 SMNVEV (reference sequence). This receptor was taken from a human donor with low-grade glioma or glioblastoma, undergoing nonglioma brain surgery, or in good health (not recorded which). The sequenced sample was glioma tissue, nonneoplastic brain tissue, or PBMCs (not recorded which). The rearrangement uses TRBV27 and TRBJ2-7; D is possibly TRBD1 (6 bases). The CDR3 DNA sequence: TGTGCCAGCAGTGCGGACAGAGCCTACGAGCAGTACTTC. Residues: CASSADRAYEQYF.